Listed below are T cell receptor beta chains from one sample, sequenced in a study of blood T cell repertoires in COVID-19. The protocol was immunoSEQ multiplex PCR, while the TCRdb copy is restricted to in-frame clones and leaves out a portion. The sample holds over 150,000 clones, around 83% seen once. Sequencing input: PBMCs or T cells enriched from blood (not recorded which). The source is a man aged 35-49 years who had recovered from COVID-19. The CDR3 runs from the conserved cysteine through the conserved F or W. D genes are given only for firm matches. Only part of the rows carry a size: once, few, many, or a class if the clone is expanded.

J: TRBJ1-2; D: -; size: -; V: TRBV7-8; CDR3: CASTRRSGTRAFRSDGYTF; DNA: TGTGCCAGCACGCGAAGGTCGGGGACAAGGGCATTTCGGTCGGATGGCTACACCTTC
J: TRBJ2-3; D: TRBD1; size: -; V: TRBV7-2; CDR3: CASSLALLWAGGADTQYF; DNA: TGTGCCAGCAGCTTAGCGCTCCTATGGGCAGGGGGTGCAGATACGCAGTATTTT
J: TRBJ2-3; D: TRBD2; size: -; V: TRBV4-1; CDR3: CASSQALAGADTQYF; DNA: TGCGCCAGCAGCCAAGCCCTAGCGGGAGCAGATACGCAGTATTTT
J: TRBJ1-1; D: -; size: -; V: TRBV30; CDR3: CAWSATGNTEAFF; DNA: TGTGCCTGGAGTGCCACCGGGAACACTGAAGCTTTCTTT
J: TRBJ2-3; D: -; size: -; V: TRBV5-1; CDR3: CASSVSTDTQYF; DNA: TGCGCCAGCAGCGTAAGCACAGATACGCAGTATTTT
J: TRBJ2-1; D: TRBD2; size: -; V: TRBV19; CDR3: CASSPLAGGNYNEQFF; DNA: TGTGCCAGTAGTCCACTAGCGGGAGGTAATTACAATGAGCAGTTCTTC
J: TRBJ1-6; D: -; size: -; V: TRBV12-3/TRBV12-4; CDR3: CASSPPWGSPLHF; DNA: TGTGCCAGCAGTCCCCCCTGGGGCTCACCCCTCCACTTT
J: TRBJ1-2; D: -; size: -; V: TRBV6-1; CDR3: CASSVGGSPRRSLSGYTF; DNA: TGTGCCAGCAGTGTCGGAGGGTCACCACGGCGGTCCCTTTCTGGCTACACCTTC
J: TRBJ1-1; D: -; size: -; V: TRBV11-2; CDR3: CASSLSGGRPPFF; DNA: TGTGCCAGCAGCTTATCAGGTGGTCGTCCCCCTTTCTTT
J: TRBJ2-3; D: TRBD2; size: once; V: TRBV5-8; CDR3: CASRLRGNEYF; DNA: TGTGCCAGCAGACTGCGGGGGAATGAGTATTTT
J: TRBJ2-3; D: TRBD1; size: -; V: TRBV19; CDR3: CASSTGQGLTDTQYF; DNA: TGTGCCAGTAGTACTGGACAGGGTTTGACAGATACGCAGTATTTT
J: TRBJ2-7; D: -; size: -; V: TRBV5-1; CDR3: CASSPYHRVEQDEQYF; DNA: TGCGCCAGCAGCCCTTACCACAGGGTGGAACAGGACGAGCAGTACTTC
J: TRBJ1-2; D: TRBD1; size: once; V: TRBV10-3; CDR3: CAISDRDRVEKGYTF; DNA: TGTGCCATCAGTGACCGGGACAGGGTGGAGAAGGGCTACACCTTC
J: TRBJ1-1; D: -; size: -; V: TRBV20-1; CDR3: CSAREAEAFF; DNA: TGCAGTGCCAGGGAAGCGGAAGCTTTCTTT
J: TRBJ1-5; D: -; size: -; V: TRBV28; CDR3: CATSTGGTSNQPQHF; DNA: TGTGCCACCTCTACGGGGGGTACGAGCAATCAGCCCCAGCATTTT
J: TRBJ2-7; D: TRBD2; size: few; V: TRBV25-1; CDR3: CASSRSGNAYEQYF; DNA: TGTGCCAGCAGTCGCAGCGGGAATGCCTACGAGCAGTACTTC
J: TRBJ1-5; D: -; size: -; V: TRBV10-2; CDR3: CASSESGGAGNKVQHF; DNA: TGCGCCAGCAGTGAGTCGGGTGGGGCAGGGAATAAAGTACAGCATTTT
J: TRBJ2-2; D: TRBD1; size: -; V: TRBV19; CDR3: CASHRGPNTGELFF; DNA: TGTGCCAGCCACAGGGGTCCGAACACCGGGGAGCTGTTTTTT
J: TRBJ1-2; D: -; size: -; V: TRBV28; CDR3: CASTKGGGLYYGYTF; DNA: TGTGCCAGCACTAAAGGGGGGGGCCTCTACTATGGCTACACCTTC
J: TRBJ2-2; D: TRBD2; size: -; V: TRBV4-1; CDR3: CASSHPTSGGAIGELFF; DNA: TGCGCCAGCAGCCATCCGACTAGCGGGGGGGCGATCGGGGAGCTGTTTTTT
J: TRBJ1-1; D: -; size: -; V: TRBV5-8; CDR3: CASSLRQGSVNTEAFF; DNA: TGTGCCAGCAGCTTGCGGCAGGGATCGGTGAACACTGAAGCTTTCTTT
J: TRBJ1-3; D: -; size: -; V: TRBV11-2; CDR3: CASSLSSGNTIYF; DNA: TGTGCCAGCAGCCTGAGCTCTGGAAACACCATATATTTT
J: TRBJ2-1; D: TRBD2; size: -; V: TRBV24-1; CDR3: CATSDGLAGGANEQFF; DNA: TGTGCCACCAGTGATGGACTAGCGGGGGGAGCTAATGAGCAGTTCTTC
J: TRBJ1-5; D: -; size: -; V: TRBV10-2; CDR3: CASAGTRGNQPQHF; DNA: TGCGCCAGTGCCGGGACAAGGGGCAATCAGCCCCAGCATTTT
J: TRBJ2-1; D: -; size: -; V: TRBV19; CDR3: CASSPRNNEQFF; DNA: TGTGCCAGTAGTCCCAGAAACAATGAGCAGTTCTTC
J: TRBJ2-1; D: -; size: -; V: TRBV9; CDR3: CASSVGTDSSYNEQFF; DNA: TGTGCCAGCAGCGTTGGAACGGACAGCTCCTACAATGAGCAGTTCTTC
J: TRBJ1-1; D: -; size: once; V: TRBV5-1; CDR3: CASSLAKQANTEAFF; DNA: TGCGCCAGCAGCTTGGCCAAGCAGGCTAACACTGAAGCTTTCTTT
J: TRBJ2-3; D: TRBD1; size: -; V: TRBV18; CDR3: CASSRTTGSTDTQYF; DNA: TGTGCCAGCTCACGCACGACAGGGAGCACAGATACGCAGTATTTT
J: TRBJ1-1; D: -; size: -; V: TRBV29-1; CDR3: CSVDVTGIGNTEAFF; DNA: TGCAGCGTTGACGTAACCGGGATAGGGAACACTGAAGCTTTCTTT
J: TRBJ2-7; D: -; size: -; V: TRBV29-1; CDR3: CSVEDPGYEQYF; DNA: TGCAGCGTTGAAGATCCGGGCTACGAGCAGTACTTC
J: TRBJ2-2; D: -; size: few; V: TRBV7-2; CDR3: CASSFLRRENTGELFF; DNA: TGTGCCAGCAGCTTCCTACGCAGGGAAAACACCGGGGAGCTGTTTTTT
J: TRBJ1-1; D: -; size: -; V: TRBV7-8; CDR3: CASSIRDTEAFF; DNA: TGTGCCAGCAGTATCAGGGACACTGAAGCTTTCTTT
J: TRBJ2-7; D: TRBD1; size: -; V: TRBV5-4; CDR3: CASSSGTGGYEQYF; DNA: TGTGCCAGCAGCTCCGGGACAGGGGGCTACGAGCAGTACTTC
J: TRBJ2-7; D: -; size: few; V: TRBV30; CDR3: CAWEKHLTYEQYF; DNA: TGTGCCTGGGAAAAACACCTTACCTACGAGCAGTACTTC
J: TRBJ1-5; D: TRBD1; size: -; V: TRBV30; CDR3: CAWSLGQGGQPQHF; DNA: TGTGCCTGGAGCCTTGGACAGGGCGGTCAGCCCCAGCATTTT
J: TRBJ1-2; D: -; size: -; V: TRBV9; CDR3: CASSVDFRDYTF; DNA: TGTGCCAGCAGCGTAGATTTCAGGGACTACACCTTC
J: TRBJ2-1; D: -; size: -; V: TRBV24-1; CDR3: CATSQDSYNEQFF; DNA: TGTGCCACCTCACAGGACTCCTACAATGAGCAGTTCTTC
J: TRBJ2-1; D: TRBD2; size: few; V: TRBV11-2; CDR3: CASSFERGEQFF; DNA: TGTGCCAGCAGCTTCGAGCGGGGAGAGCAGTTCTTC
J: TRBJ1-2; D: -; size: -; V: TRBV11-2; CDR3: CASSTDRSQDYGYTF; DNA: TGTGCCAGCAGCACAGACAGGAGCCAAGACTATGGCTACACCTTC
J: TRBJ1-2; D: -; size: few; V: TRBV3-1/TRBV3-2; CDR3: CASSQGTSPGYTF; DNA: TGTGCCAGCAGCCAAGGGACATCCCCTGGCTACACCTTC
J: TRBJ2-1; D: -; size: -; V: TRBV7-9; CDR3: CASSLGTGTGRNEQFF; DNA: TGTGCCAGCAGCTTAGGGACAGGTACTGGGAGGAATGAGCAGTTCTTC
J: TRBJ2-3; D: TRBD1; size: -; V: TRBV13; CDR3: CASSPDRAPDTQYF; DNA: TGTGCCAGCAGCCCCGACAGGGCCCCAGATACGCAGTATTTT
J: TRBJ2-7; D: TRBD1; size: few; V: TRBV7-6; CDR3: CASSLRSGQGSEQYF; DNA: TGTGCCAGCAGCCTACGCTCCGGACAGGGATCCGAGCAGTACTTC
J: TRBJ1-2; D: TRBD1; size: once; V: TRBV20-1; CDR3: CSASPGTGAVAYGYTF; DNA: TGCAGTGCAAGTCCCGGGACAGGGGCCGTGGCCTATGGCTACACCTTC
J: TRBJ1-5; D: -; size: -; V: TRBV5-4; CDR3: CASSLEGQPQHF; DNA: TGTGCCAGCAGCTTAGAGGGTCAGCCCCAGCATTTT
J: TRBJ2-7; D: -; size: -; V: TRBV6-5; CDR3: CASRGQGKYF; DNA: TGTGCCAGCAGGGGGCAGGGAAAGTACTTC
J: TRBJ1-2; D: -; size: -; V: TRBV29-1; CDR3: CSGQFSYGYTF; DNA: TGCAGCGGACAGTTCTCCTATGGCTACACCTTC
J: TRBJ1-2; D: -; size: -; V: TRBV2; CDR3: CASSAHSGVDYGYTF; DNA: TGTGCCAGCAGTGCCCACTCCGGAGTTGACTATGGCTACACCTTC